This T cell receptor beta chain is drawn from a study of shared clonotypes between healthy human individuals. Whole-study findings and limits: Sorted-subset sequencing, rarefaction showed, was incomplete despite large depth.

Concerning this clone itself: Its cognate antigen is unknown. The sample carries other DNA sequences with the same CDR3.

Looked up from germline, CDR1 is MGHDK and CDR2 is SYGVNS. With 2 bases removed from V and 4 bases from J, the gap between germline ends came to 12 bases. This CDR3 has 14 residues. Repertoires were generated with immunoSEQ multiplex PCR, while TCRdb's copy carries only in-frame clones and drops some. In the table there are fewer than 2.5 million clones, more than 85% of which are singletons. V and J are TRBV25-1 and TRBJ2-7; D possibly corresponds to TRBD1 (7 bases). The TCR was taken from a man between 18 and 35 years old in good health. Some clones in this sample may be carry-over from other donors' samples. Input material: naive CD4+ T cells from PBMCs. Sample subset: CD45RA+ positively selected. As DNA, the CDR3 is TGTGCCAGCAGTGAAGGAGGGGGCTCTTACGAGCAGTACTTC. It yields the protein CASSEGGGSYEQYF.